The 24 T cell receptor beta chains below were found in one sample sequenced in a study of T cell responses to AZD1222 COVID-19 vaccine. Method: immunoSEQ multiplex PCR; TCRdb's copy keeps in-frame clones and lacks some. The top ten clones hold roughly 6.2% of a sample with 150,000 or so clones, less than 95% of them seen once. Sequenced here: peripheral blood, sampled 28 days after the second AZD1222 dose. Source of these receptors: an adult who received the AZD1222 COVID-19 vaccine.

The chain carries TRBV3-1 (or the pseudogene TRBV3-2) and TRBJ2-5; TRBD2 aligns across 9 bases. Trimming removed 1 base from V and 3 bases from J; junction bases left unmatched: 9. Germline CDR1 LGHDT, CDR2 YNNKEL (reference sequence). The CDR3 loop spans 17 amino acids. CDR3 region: CASSQVWRGGLKETQYF. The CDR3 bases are TGTGCCAGCAGCCAAGTGTGGCGGGGGGGCCTCAAAGAGACCCAGTACTTC.

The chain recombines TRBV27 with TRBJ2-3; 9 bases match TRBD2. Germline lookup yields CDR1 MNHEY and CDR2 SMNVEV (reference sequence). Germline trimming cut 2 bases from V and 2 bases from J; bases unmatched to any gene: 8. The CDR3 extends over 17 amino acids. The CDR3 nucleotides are TGTGCCAGCAGTTTAAAGAGCGGGAGGCCCCACACAGATACGCAGTATTTT. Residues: CASSLKSGRPHTDTQYF.

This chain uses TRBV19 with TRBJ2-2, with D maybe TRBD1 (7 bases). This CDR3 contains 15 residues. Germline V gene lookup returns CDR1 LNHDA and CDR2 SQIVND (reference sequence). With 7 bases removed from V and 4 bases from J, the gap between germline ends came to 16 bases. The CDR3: CASMGGQRITGELFF. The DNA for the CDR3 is TGTGCCAGTATGGGGGGACAGAGGATCACCGGGGAGCTGTTTTTT.

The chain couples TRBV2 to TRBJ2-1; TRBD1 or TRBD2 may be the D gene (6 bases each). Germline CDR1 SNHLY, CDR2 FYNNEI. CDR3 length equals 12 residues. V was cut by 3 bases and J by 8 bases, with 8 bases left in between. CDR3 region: CASSDRGDEQFF. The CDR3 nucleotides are TGTGCCAGCAGTGATAGGGGGGATGAGCAGTTCTTC. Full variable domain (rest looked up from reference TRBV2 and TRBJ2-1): EPEVTQTPSHQVTQMGQEVILRCVPISNHLYFYWYRQILGQKVEFLVSFYNNEISEKSEIFDDQFSVERPDGSNFTLKIRSTKLEDSAMYFCASSDRGDEQFFGPGTRLTVL.

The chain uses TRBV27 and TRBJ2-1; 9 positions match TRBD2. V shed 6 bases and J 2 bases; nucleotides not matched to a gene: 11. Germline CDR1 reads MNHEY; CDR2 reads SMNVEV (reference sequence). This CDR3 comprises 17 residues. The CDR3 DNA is TGTGCCAGCAGCCACACCACCGCTAGCGGGGCCTACAATGAGCAGTTCTTC. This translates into CASSHTTASGAYNEQFF.

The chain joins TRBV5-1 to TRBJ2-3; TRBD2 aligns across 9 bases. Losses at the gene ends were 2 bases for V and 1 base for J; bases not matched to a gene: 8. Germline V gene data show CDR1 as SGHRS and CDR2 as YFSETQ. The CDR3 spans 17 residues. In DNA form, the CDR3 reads TGCGCCAGCAGCTTTGGCCATCGGACTAGCGGCACAGATACGCAGTATTTT. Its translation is CASSFGHRTSGTDTQYF. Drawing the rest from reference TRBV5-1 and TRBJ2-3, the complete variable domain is KAGVTQTPRYLIKTRGQQVTLSCSPISGHRSVSWYQQTPGQGLQFLFEYFSETQRNKGNFPGRFSGRQFSNSRSEMNVSTLELGDSALYLCASSFGHRTSGTDTQYFGPGTRLTVL.

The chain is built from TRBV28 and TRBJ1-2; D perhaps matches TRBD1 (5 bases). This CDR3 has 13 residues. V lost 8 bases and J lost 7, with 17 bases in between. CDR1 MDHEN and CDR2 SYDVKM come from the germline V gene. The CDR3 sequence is CASCTGTSGGYTF. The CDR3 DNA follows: TGTGCCAGCTGTACCGGGACCTCGGGTGGCTACACCTTC.

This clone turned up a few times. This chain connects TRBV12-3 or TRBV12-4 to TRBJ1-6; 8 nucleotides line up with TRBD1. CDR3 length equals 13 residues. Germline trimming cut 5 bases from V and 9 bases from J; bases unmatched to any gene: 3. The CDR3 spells CASSPDRASPLHF. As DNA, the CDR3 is TGTGCCAGCAGTCCGGACAGGGCTTCACCCCTCCACTTT.

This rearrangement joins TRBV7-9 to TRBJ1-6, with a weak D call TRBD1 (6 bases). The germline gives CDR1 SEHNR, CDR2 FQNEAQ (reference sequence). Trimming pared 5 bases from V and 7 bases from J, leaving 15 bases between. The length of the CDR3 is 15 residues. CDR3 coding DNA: TGTGCCAGCAGCAACTACAGGGCCGAGAATTCACCCCTCCACTTT. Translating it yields CASSNYRAENSPLHF. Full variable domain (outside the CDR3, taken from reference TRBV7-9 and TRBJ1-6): DTGVSQNPRHKITKRGQNVTFRCDPISEHNRLYWYRQTLGQGPEFLTYFQNEAQLEKSRLLSDRFSAERPKGSFSTLEIQRTEQGDSAMYLCASSNYRAENSPLHFGNGTRLTVT.

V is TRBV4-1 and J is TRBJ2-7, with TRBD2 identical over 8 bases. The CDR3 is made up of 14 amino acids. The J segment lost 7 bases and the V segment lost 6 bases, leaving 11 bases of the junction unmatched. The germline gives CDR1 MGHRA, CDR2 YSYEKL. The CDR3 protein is CASSPGTLAGEQYF. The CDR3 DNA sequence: TGCGCCAGCAGTCCCGGGACGTTAGCGGGGGAGCAGTACTTC.

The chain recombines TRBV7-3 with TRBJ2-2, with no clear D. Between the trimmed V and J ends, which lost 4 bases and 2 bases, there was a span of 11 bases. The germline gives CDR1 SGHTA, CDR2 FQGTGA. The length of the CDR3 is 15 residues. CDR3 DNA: TGTGCCAGCAGCTCAAATGTCCGCAACACCGGGGAGCTGTTTTTT. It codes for CASSSNVRNTGELFF.

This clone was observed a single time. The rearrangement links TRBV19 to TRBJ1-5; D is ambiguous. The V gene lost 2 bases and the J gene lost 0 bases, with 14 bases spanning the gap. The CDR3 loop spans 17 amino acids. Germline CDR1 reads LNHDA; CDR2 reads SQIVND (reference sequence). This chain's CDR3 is CASSITLRFDSNQPQHF. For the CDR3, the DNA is TGTGCCAGTAGTATAACTCTAAGGTTTGATAGCAATCAGCCCCAGCATTTT.

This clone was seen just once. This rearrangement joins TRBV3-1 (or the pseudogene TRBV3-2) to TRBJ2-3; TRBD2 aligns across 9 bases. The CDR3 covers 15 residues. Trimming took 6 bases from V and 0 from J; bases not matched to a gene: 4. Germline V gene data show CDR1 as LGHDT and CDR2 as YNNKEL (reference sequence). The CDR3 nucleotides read TGTGCCAGCAGTCTAGCGGGGACTAGCACAGATACGCAGTATTTT. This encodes CASSLAGTSTDTQYF.

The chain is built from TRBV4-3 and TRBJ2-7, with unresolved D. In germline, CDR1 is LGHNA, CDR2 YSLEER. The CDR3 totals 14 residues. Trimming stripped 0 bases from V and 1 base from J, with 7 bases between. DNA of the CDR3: TGCGCCAGCAGCCAAGATTTGGCTTCCTACGAGCAGTACTTC. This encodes CASSQDLASYEQYF.

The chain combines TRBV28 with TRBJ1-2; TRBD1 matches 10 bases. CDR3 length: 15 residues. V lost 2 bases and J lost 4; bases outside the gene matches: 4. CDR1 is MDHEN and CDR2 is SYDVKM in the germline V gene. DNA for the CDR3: TGTGCCAGCAGTTTAGGGACAGGGGCGAGCTATGGCTACACCTTC. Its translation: CASSLGTGASYGYTF.

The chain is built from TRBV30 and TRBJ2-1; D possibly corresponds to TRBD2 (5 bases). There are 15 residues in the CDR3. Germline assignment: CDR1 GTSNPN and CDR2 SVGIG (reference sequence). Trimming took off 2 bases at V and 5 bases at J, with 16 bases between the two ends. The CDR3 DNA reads TGTGCCTGGAGTAGGGAGTTAGGTACGCACAATGAGCAGTTCTTC. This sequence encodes CAWSRELGTHNEQFF.

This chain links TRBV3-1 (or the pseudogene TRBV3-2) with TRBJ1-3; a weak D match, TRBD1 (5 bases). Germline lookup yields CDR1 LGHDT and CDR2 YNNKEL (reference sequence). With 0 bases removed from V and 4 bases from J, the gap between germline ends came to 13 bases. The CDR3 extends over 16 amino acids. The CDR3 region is CASSQEGRVRGNTIYF. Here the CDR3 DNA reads TGTGCCAGCAGCCAAGAGGGCAGGGTACGAGGAAACACCATATATTTT.

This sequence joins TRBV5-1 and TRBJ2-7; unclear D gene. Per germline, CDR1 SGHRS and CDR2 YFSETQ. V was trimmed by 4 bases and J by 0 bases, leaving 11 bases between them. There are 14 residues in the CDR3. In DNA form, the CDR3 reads TGCGCCAGCAGCGTTCCGGACCCCTCCTACGAGCAGTACTTC. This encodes CASSVPDPSYEQYF.

The CDR3 spells CASSLIASGRDEQFF. As DNA, the CDR3 is TGTGCCAGCAGTTTAATCGCTAGCGGGAGGGATGAGCAGTTCTTC. V is TRBV27 and J is TRBJ2-1; 12 bases map to TRBD2. Unmatched junction bases numbered 4, after V lost 2 bases and J lost 8 bases. Germline assignment: CDR1 MNHEY and CDR2 SMNVEV (reference sequence). The CDR3 totals 15 residues.

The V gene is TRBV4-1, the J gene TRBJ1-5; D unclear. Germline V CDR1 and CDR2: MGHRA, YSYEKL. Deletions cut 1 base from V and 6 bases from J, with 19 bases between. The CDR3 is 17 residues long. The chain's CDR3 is CASSQAPPRTGGQPQHF. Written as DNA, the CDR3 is TGCGCCAGCAGCCAAGCCCCACCGCGGACTGGAGGTCAGCCCCAGCATTTT.

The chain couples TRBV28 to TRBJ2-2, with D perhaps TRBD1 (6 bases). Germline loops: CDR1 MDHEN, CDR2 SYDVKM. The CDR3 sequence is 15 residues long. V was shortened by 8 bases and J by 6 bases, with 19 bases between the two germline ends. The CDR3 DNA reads TGTGCCAGCGGCACTCTAGGGGGAAGCGCCGGGGAGCTGTTTTTT. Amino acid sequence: CASGTLGGSAGELFF. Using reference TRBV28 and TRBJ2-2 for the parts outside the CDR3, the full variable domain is DVKVTQSSRYLVKRTGEKVFLECVQDMDHENMFWYRQDPGLGLRLIYFSYDVKMKEKGDIPEGYSVSREKKERFSLILESASTNQTSMYLCASGTLGGSAGELFFGEGSRLTVL.

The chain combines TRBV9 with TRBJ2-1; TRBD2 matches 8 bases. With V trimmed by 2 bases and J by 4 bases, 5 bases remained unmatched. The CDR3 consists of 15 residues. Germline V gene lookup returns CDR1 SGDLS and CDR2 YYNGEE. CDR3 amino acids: CASSVGGLEYNEQFF. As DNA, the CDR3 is TGTGCCAGCAGCGTGGGGGGACTAGAATACAATGAGCAGTTCTTC.

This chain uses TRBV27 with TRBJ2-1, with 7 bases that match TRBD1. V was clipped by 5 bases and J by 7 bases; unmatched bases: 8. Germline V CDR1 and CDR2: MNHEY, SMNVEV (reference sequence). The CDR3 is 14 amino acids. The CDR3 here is CASSHNRGRNEQFF. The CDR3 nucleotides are TGTGCCAGCAGTCACAACAGGGGAAGGAATGAGCAGTTCTTC.

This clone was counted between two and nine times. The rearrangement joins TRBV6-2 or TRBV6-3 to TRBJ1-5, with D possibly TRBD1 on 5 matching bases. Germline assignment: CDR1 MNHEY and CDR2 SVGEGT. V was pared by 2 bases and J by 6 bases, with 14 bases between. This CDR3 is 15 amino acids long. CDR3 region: CASSYSGGAGQPQHF. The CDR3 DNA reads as TGTGCCAGCAGTTACAGTGGAGGGGCCGGTCAGCCCCAGCATTTT.